A single sample gave rise to the 18 T cell receptor beta chains below, sequenced in a study of neurological immune-mediated disorders. TCRdb redid the calling of the 5' RACE reads with MiXCR, one entry per CDR3 protein. The repertoire holds around 60,000 distinct CDR3 sequences, 3% to 4% seen once, with approximately 6.6% in the top ten. Source material: PBMCs. These receptors all stem from a woman aged 60-75 years with multiple sclerosis.

This clonotype was detected a few times. The CDR3 loop is CASSLTANRGRTGELFF. The CDR3 coding sequence is TGCGCCAGCAGCTTAACAGCTAATCGGGGAAGGACCGGGGAGCTGTTTTTT. This chain links TRBV5-1 with TRBJ2-2; a possible D gene is TRBD2 (5 bases). The V end lost 2 bases, the J end lost 5 bases, and 19 bases lay between the germline ends. CDR3 length: 17 amino acids. CDR1 and CDR2 from the germline V gene are SGHRS and YFSETQ.

This clonotype was seen many times. The rearrangement uses TRBV18 and TRBJ1-6, with 7 positions matching TRBD1. From germline, CDR1 is KGHSH and CDR2 LQKENI. The V segment lost 5 bases and the J segment 4 bases; nucleotides outside the gene matches: 5. CDR3 length equals 15 residues. CDR3 amino acids: CASSTGQAYNSPLHF. CDR3 coding DNA: TGTGCCAGCTCAACTGGACAGGCGTATAATTCACCCCTCCACTTT.

This clonotype was counted only a few times. J is TRBJ2-1 and V is TRBV20-1, with 7 bases matching TRBD1. CDR3 length: 17 amino acids. Trimming took 5 bases from V and 6 from J; bases not matched to a gene: 19. The germline V gene has CDR1 DFQATT and CDR2 SNEGSKA (reference sequence). CDR3: CSARRIATGQFGNEQFF. CDR3 sequence (DNA): TGCAGTGCTCGTAGGATTGCGACAGGGCAGTTCGGCAATGAGCAGTTCTTC.

This clonotype was recorded a few times. The chain has TRBV20-1 and TRBJ2-7, with D unresolved. Trimming stripped 0 bases from V and 0 bases from J, with 9 bases between. The CDR3 is 14 amino acids. CDR1 is DFQATT, CDR2 SNEGSKA, per germline (reference sequence). CDR3 DNA sequence: TGCAGTGCTAGAGAGACCGGCGACTCCTACGAGCAGTACTTC. Encoded protein: CSARETGDSYEQYF.

This clonotype appeared many times. The chain employs TRBV20-1 and TRBJ2-7; D gene uncertain. This CDR3 has 12 residues. The V gene lost 4 bases and the J gene lost 2 bases, with 9 bases spanning the gap. CDR1 is DFQATT and CDR2 is SNEGSKA in the germline V gene (reference sequence). This CDR3 reads CSAKVGTYEQYF. CDR3 DNA: TGCAGTGCTAAGGTGGGCACCTACGAGCAGTACTTC.

There are many counts of this clonotype. The chain combines TRBV10-3 with TRBJ2-2; 8 bases align to TRBD1. In germline, CDR1 is ENHRY, CDR2 SYGVKD. V trimming: 6 bases; J trimming: 4 bases; junction bases outside the gene matches: 1. The CDR3 runs 13 residues. This chain's CDR3 is CAISRGLTGELFF. CDR3 nucleotides: TGTGCCATCAGCAGGGGGCTCACCGGGGAGCTGTTTTTT.

This clonotype showed up many times. The chain links TRBV28 to TRBJ1-1, with D perhaps matching TRBD1 (6 bases). This CDR3 contains 19 residues. V lost 6 bases to trimming and J lost 0 bases, with 26 bases between them. Germline loops: CDR1 MDHEN, CDR2 SYDVKM. CDR3 sequence (DNA): TGTGCCAGCAGCCTCCGCGTACCGAAACAGGGAAAGATGAACACTGAAGCTTTCTTT. This codes for CASSLRVPKQGKMNTEAFF. The full variable domain, with the rest looked up from reference TRBV28 and TRBJ1-1, is DVKVTQSSRYLVKRTGEKVFLECVQDMDHENMFWYRQDPGLGLRLIYFSYDVKMKEKGDIPEGYSVSREKKERFSLILESASTNQTSMYLCASSLRVPKQGKMNTEAFFGQGTRLTVV.

This clonotype was detected ten times or more. V is TRBV10-2 and J is TRBJ2-7; no clear D gene. Germline loops: CDR1 WSHSY, CDR2 SAAADI. V shed 6 bases and J shed 2 bases, with 14 bases lying between them. The CDR3 has 14 residues. In DNA, the CDR3 is TGCGCCAGCAGCACCGGTTCTCTAACCTACGAGCAGTACTTC. This encodes CASSTGSLTYEQYF.

This clonotype occurred many times. The gene calls are TRBV6-6 and TRBJ1-1; D not certain. With 11 bases removed from V and 2 bases from J, the gap between germline ends came to 12 bases. The germline V gene encodes CDR1 MNHNY and CDR2 SVGAGI (reference sequence). The CDR3 is 12 amino acids. CDR3 region: CASREVNTEAFF. In nucleotides, the CDR3 is TGTGCCTCCCGGGAGGTAAACACTGAAGCTTTCTTT.

This clonotype has at least ten counts. CDR3 residues: CASSWVGALNTEAFF. The DNA of the CDR3 is TGCGCCAGCAGTTGGGTGGGGGCCCTGAACACTGAAGCTTTCTTT. The chain uses TRBV5-1 and TRBJ1-1, with D possibly matching TRBD1 (6 bases). Germline-derived CDR1 and CDR2 are SGHRS and YFSETQ. Trimming cost V 5 bases and J 0 bases, with 14 bases left between them. The CDR3 extends over 15 amino acids.

This clonotype showed up many times. This rearrangement joins TRBV4-1 to TRBJ1-2, with D unresolved. Germline-derived CDR1 and CDR2 are MGHRA and YSYEKL. The CDR3 spans 15 residues. V was pared by 0 bases and J by 1 base, with 9 bases between. CDR3 DNA sequence: TGCGCCAGCAGCCAAGATGGTTACATTAACTATGGCTACACCTTC. Residues: CASSQDGYINYGYTF.

At least ten counts were recorded for this clonotype. This chain uses TRBV20-1 with TRBJ2-3; D call uncertain. Germline CDR1 DFQATT, CDR2 SNEGSKA (reference sequence). Trimming cost V 3 bases and J 7 bases, with 5 bases left between them. CDR3 size: 10 residues. Here the CDR3 reads CSASLYTQYF. CDR3 nucleotide sequence: TGCAGTGCTAGCTTATATACGCAGTATTTT.

This clonotype was counted many times. This chain uses TRBV11-2 with TRBJ1-5; TRBD1 matches 7 bases. The V segment lost 4 bases and the J segment 5 bases; nucleotides outside the gene matches: 2. CDR1 is SGHAT and CDR2 is FQNNGV in the germline V gene. The CDR3 is made up of 13 amino acids. CDR3 in amino acids: CASSYDRDQPQHF. For the CDR3, the DNA is TGTGCCAGCAGCTACGACAGGGATCAGCCCCAGCATTTT.

This clonotype was detected many times. The chain couples TRBV3-1 to TRBJ2-1, with TRBD2 identical over 9 bases. Unmatched junction bases numbered 8, after V lost 5 bases and J lost 6 bases. The germline V gene encodes CDR1 LGHDT and CDR2 YNNKEL (reference sequence). The CDR3 runs 15 residues. CDR3 nucleotide sequence: TGTGCCAGCAGCTCCCCGGGACTAGCTGCCAATGAGCAGTTCTTC. Translated, it gives CASSSPGLAANEQFF.

This clonotype has ten or more counts. The chain links TRBV20-1 to TRBJ2-5; a possible D gene is TRBD1 (5 bases). CDR3 size: 12 residues. Trimming took 3 bases from V and 2 from J, leaving 7 bases between them. Germline CDR1 DFQATT, CDR2 SNEGSKA (reference sequence). The CDR3 nucleotides read TGCAGTGCTAGTAGGGGTCAAGAGACCCAGTACTTC. This codes for CSASRGQETQYF.

About this clonotype itself: This may be a read error, as it is one base from a much larger clone. The rearrangement links TRBV5-6 to TRBJ2-5, with 8 bases matching TRBD2. CDR1 is SGHDT, CDR2 YYEEEE, per germline. The CDR3 length is 15 residues. CDR3 sequence (DNA): TGTGCCAGCATGAGAATAGCGGGACTCCAAGAGAACCAGTACTTC. Translated: CASMRIAGLQENQYF.

This clonotype was recorded at least ten times. The rearrangement joins TRBV20-1 to TRBJ2-1; D perhaps matches TRBD1 (5 bases). V lost 5 bases to trimming and J lost 1 base, with 12 bases between them. Germline CDR1 and CDR2: DFQATT and SNEGSKA (reference sequence). This CDR3 has 14 amino acids. The CDR3 protein is CSAGTGRSYNEQFF. For the CDR3, the DNA is TGCAGTGCTGGAACAGGCAGGTCCTACAATGAGCAGTTCTTC.

This clonotype was seen repeatedly, ten times or more. The chain employs TRBV29-1 and TRBJ2-1, with D unresolved. Germline-derived CDR1 and CDR2 are SQVTM and ANQGSEA. The CDR3 consists of 12 residues. Trimming left V 6 bases short and J 8 bases short, with 14 bases between. The CDR3 DNA is TGCAGCGTAGCCGCAAGTAGCTATGAGCAGTTCTTC. Amino acid sequence: CSVAASSYEQFF.